A single sample is the source of the 20 T cell receptor beta chains below, sequenced in a study of T cell clonality in common variable immunodeficiency. Study observations and caveats: Common variable immunodeficiency TCR beta sequences reportedly had fewer deletions and N-nucleotide insertions.

Using immunoSEQ multiplex PCR, the repertoire was profiled, and TCRdb retains in-frame clones only, with some absent. This sample has around 32,000 clones, each found more than once. For these receptors, no antigen is known. The sample taken for sequencing was peripheral blood mononuclear cells. Receptors were obtained from a human donor with common variable immunodeficiency.

This clone was picked up many times. The read comes to an end 3 residues before the CDR3 does, leaving the germline J gene to fill in the end. At the DNA level, this CDR3 is encoded by other sequences in the same sample as well. The rearrangement links TRBV30 to TRBJ1-3, with D uncertain. V lost 5 bases to trimming and J lost 0 bases, with 14 bases between them. The CDR3 has 15 amino acids. Germline V gives CDR1 GTSNPN, CDR2 SVGIG (reference sequence). The sequenced part of the CDR3 DNA is TGTGCCTGGGCCCTCAGGAGAACCTCTGGAAACACC. Its protein product is CAWALRRTSGNT. The CDR3, in full, reads CAWALRRTSGNTIYF.

This clone showed up just a few times. The read halts 3 residues ahead of the CDR3 end, with the missing end drawn from the germline J gene. V gene TRBV6-2 or TRBV6-3 combines with J gene TRBJ2-1; 7 nucleotides match TRBD2. CDR1 is MNHEY and CDR2 is SVGEGT in the germline V gene. This CDR3 spans 13 amino acids. J was trimmed by 5 bases and V by 6 bases; bases with no gene match: 4. The CDR3 reads CASSRGEDNEQFF. The sequenced CDR3 bases are TGTGCCAGCAGCCGGGGGGAGGACAATGAG.

A note on this clone: With the read ending 3 residues before the CDR3 end, the germline J gene is used to fill in that end. V usage is TRBV5-1 and J usage is TRBJ2-3, with 14 bases aligning to TRBD2. The CDR3 extends over 17 amino acids. The V gene end was trimmed by 4 bases and the J gene end by 2 bases; junction bases not matched to a gene: 6. The germline V gene encodes CDR1 SGHRS and CDR2 YFSETQ. The sequenced CDR3 bases are TGCGCCAGCAGCAGCGGACTAGCGGGGGGAACCACAGATACG. Translated: CASSSGLAGGTTDT. Given in full, the CDR3 is CASSSGLAGGTTDTQYF.

Turning to this clone: The same CDR3 is also encoded by other DNA sequences in this sample. The CDR3 loop reads CATGPPRGLGETQYF. The sequenced CDR3 bases are TGTGCCACCGGACCCCCTCGGGGGTTAGGAGAGACC. The rearrangement links TRBV19 to TRBJ2-5, with a tentative D call TRBD2 (6 bases). The read halts 3 residues ahead of the CDR3 end, with the missing end drawn from the germline J gene. The CDR3 length is 15 residues. Deletions cut 10 bases from V and 4 bases from J, with 22 bases between. Germline values: CDR1 LNHDA, CDR2 SQIVND (reference sequence).

Worth noting for this clone: The read is 3 residues too short to cover the CDR3 end, so that end is filled in from the germline J gene. The chain employs TRBV7-7 and TRBJ2-5; perhaps TRBD1 as D (7 bases). In germline, CDR1 is SSHAT, CDR2 FNYEAQ (reference sequence). The V gene lost 1 base and the J gene lost 2 bases, with 11 bases spanning the gap. The CDR3 sequence is 15 residues long. The CDR3 protein is CASSLGGTAQETQYF. The CDR3 bases that were read are TGTGCCAGCAGCTTAGGCGGGACAGCACAAGAGACC.

There are many counts of this clone. The CDR3 extends 3 residues past the end of the read, so its final part is completed from the germline J gene. The V and J genes are TRBV7-3 and TRBJ1-2; 9 nucleotides agree with TRBD1. This CDR3 contains 14 residues. The germline CDR1 and CDR2 sequences are SGHTA and FQGTGA. After removal of 5 bases from V and 7 bases from J, the junction contained 8 bases not matched to a gene. This CDR3 is CASSPTGGAGGYTF. The covered CDR3 bases are TGTGCCAGCAGCCCCACAGGGGGCGCGGGTGGC.

Remarks on this clone: The CDR3 end lies 3 residues beyond the end of the read and is filled in from the germline J gene. The chain carries TRBV19 and TRBJ2-7; 11 nucleotides match TRBD1. Germline values: CDR1 LNHDA, CDR2 SQIVND (reference sequence). The CDR3 consists of 14 residues. J gave up 3 bases and V 5 bases, and 3 bases lay outside the gene matches. CDR3 bases read: TGTGCCAGTAGTGCCGGGACAGGGGGCTACGAG. Amino acids: CASSAGTGGYE. The entire CDR3 reads CASSAGTGGYEQYF.

In regard to this clone: The read ends 3 residues early relative to the CDR3; the germline J gene fills the gap. J is TRBJ2-1 and V is TRBV30, with 8 bases lining up with TRBD1. The germline V gene encodes CDR1 GTSNPN and CDR2 SVGIG (reference sequence). V lost 0 bases, J lost 0 bases, and 7 bases stayed unmatched. There are 17 residues in the CDR3. The sequenced CDR3 bases are TGTGCCTGGAGTGTACTAAGGACAGGGAGCTCCTACAATGAG. Residues: CAWSVLRTGSSYNE. The entire CDR3 reads CAWSVLRTGSSYNEQFF.

This clone was seen more than once but under ten times. Read data end 3 residues before the CDR3 end; the end is taken from the germline J gene. The chain employs TRBV5-1 and TRBJ1-6, with a tentative D call TRBD1 (5 bases). V gave up 1 base and J gave up 0 bases, with 8 bases separating them. Germline lookup yields CDR1 SGHRS and CDR2 YFSETQ. The CDR3 has 16 residues. The sequenced CDR3 bases are TGCGCCAGCAGCTTGCAGGGCTTCTCCTATAATTCACCC. Amino acid sequence: CASSLQGFSYNSP. The full CDR3 protein reads CASSLQGFSYNSPLHF.

The sample holds a few counts of this clone. The read stops 3 residues short of the end of the CDR3; the missing end is completed from the germline J gene. This chain uses TRBV18 with TRBJ1-1; TRBD1 might be the D (5 bases). The CDR3 extends over 14 amino acids. V was cut by 4 bases and J by 1 base, with 10 bases left in between. The germline V gene has CDR1 KGHSH and CDR2 LQKENI. CDR3 in amino acids: CASSQPGRNTEAFF. The CDR3 bases that were read are TGTGCCAGCTCACAACCAGGGCGGAACACTGAA.

Judged by abundance, this clone is medium-sized. The read terminates 3 residues ahead of where the CDR3 ends, so the germline J gene completes it. In the same sample, other DNA sequences code for this CDR3. This rearrangement joins TRBV7-3 to TRBJ2-5; TRBD1 might be the D (6 bases). CDR1 is SGHTA and CDR2 is FQGTGA in the germline V gene. The CDR3 totals 13 residues. Deletions cut 0 bases from V and 4 bases from J, with 6 bases between. The CDR3 sequence is CASSLTGGETQYF. Partial CDR3 DNA: TGTGCCAGCAGCTTAACAGGGGGAGAGACC.

Comment on this clone: With the read ending 3 residues before the CDR3 end, the germline J gene is used to fill in that end. The rearrangement joins TRBV19 to TRBJ1-1, with 8 bases identical to TRBD1. The length of the CDR3 is 17 residues. The germline V gene has CDR1 LNHDA and CDR2 SQIVND (reference sequence). After removal of 3 bases from V and 5 bases from J, the junction contained 14 bases not matched to a gene. CDR3 sequence: CASSISDRVILSTEAFF. The covered CDR3 bases are TGTGCCAGTAGTATTTCGGACAGGGTAATCCTGAGTACTGAA.

This clone was observed many times. The CDR3 is cut off 3 residues early in the read; its end comes from the germline J gene. This chain links TRBV20-1 with TRBJ2-3, with D possibly being TRBD2 (6 bases). CDR3 size: 13 residues. Germline V CDR1 and CDR2: DFQATT, SNEGSKA (reference sequence). Trimming pared 1 base from V and 8 bases from J, leaving 13 bases between. This chain's CDR3 is CSARGTLGGTQYF. The covered CDR3 bases are TGCAGTGCTAGAGGTACCCTCGGGGGTACG.

This clone appeared a few times. The CDR3 is cut off 3 residues early in the read; its end comes from the germline J gene. The chain has TRBV5-1 and TRBJ1-2; TRBD1 matches 7 bases. This CDR3 region has 14 residues. Trimming removed 1 base from V and 6 bases from J; junction bases left unmatched: 6. CDR1 SGHRS and CDR2 YFSETQ come from the germline V gene. The CDR3 bases that were read are TGCGCCAGCAGCTTGTACACAGGGGATAATGGC. Protein sequence: CASSLYTGDNG. The entire CDR3 reads CASSLYTGDNGYTF.

Regarding this clone: The read halts 3 residues ahead of the CDR3 end, with the missing end drawn from the germline J gene. The rearrangement links TRBV2 to TRBJ2-1; D is possibly TRBD1 (5 bases). V was trimmed by 6 bases and J by 4 bases, leaving 16 bases between them. Germline V lookup: CDR1 SNHLY, CDR2 FYNNEI. This CDR3 region has 15 residues. The CDR3 DNA, read in part, is TGTGCCAGCAGGATGACAGAGTTATTTTACAATGAG. Amino acid sequence: CASRMTELFYNE. The entire CDR3 sequence reads CASRMTELFYNEQFF.

Concerning this clone itself: The read gets to within 3 residues of the CDR3 end, and the germline J gene fills in the rest. The gene calls are TRBV18 and TRBJ1-2, with 8 positions matching TRBD1. Trimming cost V 2 bases and J 5 bases; bases outside gene matches: 7. This CDR3 has 15 amino acids. The V gene's germline CDR1 is KGHSH and CDR2 LQKENI. CDR3 DNA, as far as it was read: TGTGCCAGCTCACCATCCTCCCGGGACAGGTATGGC. Its translation is CASSPSSRDRYG. The full CDR3 protein reads CASSPSSRDRYGYTF. The full variable domain, in which reference TRBV18 and TRBJ1-2 provide the parts outside the CDR3, is NAGVMQNPRHLVRRRGQEARLRCSPMKGHSHVYWYRQLPEEGLKFMVYLQKENIIDESGMPKERFSAEFPKEGPSILRIQQVVRGDSAAYFCASSPSSRDRYGYTFGSGTRLTVV.

Details on this clone: The read finishes 3 residues shy of the CDR3 end, and the germline J gene is used to complete it. The V call is TRBV7-7, the J call TRBJ2-1; 10 positions match TRBD1. The V segment lost 5 bases and the J segment 2 bases; nucleotides outside the gene matches: 9. This CDR3 has 17 amino acids. The V gene's germline CDR1 is SSHAT and CDR2 FNYEAQ (reference sequence). CDR3 sequence: CASSLRTGTGAYNEQFF. The CDR3 bases that were read are TGTGCCAGCAGCCTACGGACCGGGACAGGGGCCTACAATGAG.

This clone was observed at least ten times. Read data end 3 residues before the CDR3 end; the end is taken from the germline J gene. The rearrangement links TRBV18 to TRBJ2-3, with TRBD2 identical over 9 bases. Germline lookup yields CDR1 KGHSH and CDR2 LQKENI. The length of the CDR3 is 15 residues. The V segment lost 1 base and the J segment 5 bases; nucleotides outside the gene matches: 4. The part of the CDR3 DNA that was read is TGTGCCAGCTCACCACTTAGCGGGGGACAAGATACG. The encoded protein is CASSPLSGGQDT. The CDR3 in its entirety is CASSPLSGGQDTQYF. Full variable domain (remainder filled in from reference TRBV18 and TRBJ2-3): NAGVMQNPRHLVRRRGQEARLRCSPMKGHSHVYWYRQLPEEGLKFMVYLQKENIIDESGMPKERFSAEFPKEGPSILRIQQVVRGDSAAYFCASSPLSGGQDTQYFGPGTRLTVL.

Turning to this clone: Sequencing ends 3 residues short of the CDR3 end; the germline J gene provides the rest. This rearrangement joins TRBV30 to TRBJ2-5, with 12 bases that match TRBD2. V lost 0 bases and J lost 5; bases outside the gene matches: 10. The germline gives CDR1 GTSNPN, CDR2 SVGIG (reference sequence). This CDR3 has 17 amino acids. Partial CDR3 DNA: TGTGCCTGGAGTGTATCCCGGACTAGCGGGGAAGGGGAGACC. Translating it yields CAWSVSRTSGEGET. The entire CDR3 is CAWSVSRTSGEGETQYF.

The CDR3 region is CASSRDRDEQYF. The sequenced part of the CDR3 DNA is TGTGCCAGCAGTCGCGACAGGGACGAG. This chain uses TRBV6-2 or TRBV6-3 with TRBJ2-7; 7 bases are a match to TRBD1. The read comes to an end 3 residues before the CDR3 does, leaving the germline J gene to fill in the end. J lost 5 bases, V lost 5 bases, and 3 bases had no gene match. From germline, CDR1 is MNHEY and CDR2 SVGEGT. This CDR3 comprises 12 residues.